Here is one T cell receptor (beta chain) with its context. This clonotype was found many times. The antigen it recognizes is unknown. Nothing much larger sits one base from this clone, and base qualities are not available. The entry originates in a study of T cell repertoires in cytomegalovirus infection (dated 2019 in TCRdb). Study-wide context: Donor HLA type was relevant to the analysis, as public TCR beta signatures indicated carriage of CMV infection together with the matching HLA type.

Sequencing relied on an Illumina HiSeq 1500. The public reads were run again by TCRdb, first through fastp at Q25 and then through MiXCR, and only productive beta chains were kept. Records with the same CDR3 protein are collapsed into one entry carrying the most frequent genes and DNA. Present in this sample are some 390,000 distinct CDR3 sequences, roughly 20% of which were seen just once. 7.5% to 9.5% of the sample comes from the top ten. General findings and caveats noted by the study authors: The ex vivo response was dominated by HLA-C-restricted CMV-specific TCR beta clonotypes, which also provided the single most frequent clonotype in two of eight donors. Cumulative frequency of public TCR beta family members discriminated carriers of CMV infection plus the relevant HLA type in this cohort and an independent roughly 320-donor cohort.

The CDR3 spans 10 residues, from the cysteine through the phenylalanine. The sequence is cut down to CDR3 DNA, 30 bases in frame from base 1. For CDR1 and CDR2, the germline V gene (reference sequence) lists SEHNR and FQNEAQ. V loses 5 bases, J loses 9 bases, and the germline ends lie 5 bases apart. The chain is made from TRBV7-9 and TRBJ2-1, with the D gene not confidently named. The source of this sequence is a human donor in good health (CMV status not recorded). Some clones in this sample may be carry-over from other donors' samples. Input material: PBMCs. The nucleotide sequence is TGTGCCAGCAGCCAGATTGAGCAGTTCTTC. This codes for CASSQIEQFF.